These 16 T cell receptor beta chains originate from one sample sequenced in a study of identifying expanded T cells in peripheral blood (dated by TCRdb to about 2019). The method behind the library was the immunoSEQ multiplex PCR assay. TCRdb mirrors the immuneACCESS table, restricted to in-frame sequences. Some clones are absent from its copies; in checked studies, under half trace to an unresolved V gene, and the reason for the others is unknown. Across this sample there are 85,000 to 120,000 clones, with around 88% seen only once. The ten largest clones take up roughly 13% of the sample. Sequences were obtained from blood. Receptors originate from a person aged 18-70 years in good health.

This sequence joins TRBV9 and TRBJ1-1; D uncertain. Germline V lookup: CDR1 SGDLS, CDR2 YYNGEE. With 0 bases removed from V and 1 base from J, the gap between germline ends came to 7 bases. This CDR3 region has 14 residues. The CDR3 region has the DNA TGTGCCAGCAGCGTAGCACAAGCGAACACTGAAGCTTTCTTT. This sequence encodes CASSVAQANTEAFF.

This chain connects TRBV27 to TRBJ1-2, with D possibly matching TRBD1 (5 bases). Trimming stripped 5 bases from V and 8 bases from J, with 18 bases between. This CDR3 spans 14 amino acids. CDR1 is MNHEY, CDR2 SMNVEV, per germline (reference sequence). In DNA, the CDR3 is TGTGCCAGCAGTCGCCGGGTAGGGGTCGAAGGCTACACCTTC. Its translation: CASSRRVGVEGYTF.

This rearrangement joins TRBV6-1 to TRBJ1-2, with no clear D. This CDR3 has 14 residues. Between the trimmed V and J ends, which lost 4 bases and 6 bases, there was a span of 15 bases. The V gene's germline CDR1 is MNHNS and CDR2 SASEGT. The CDR3 nucleotides are TGTGCCAGCAGTGCCCTGGTTTTGAGGGATGGCTACACCTTC. As protein: CASSALVLRDGYTF.

The J gene is TRBJ2-5, the V gene TRBV30; D is possibly TRBD2 (6 bases). This CDR3 has 12 residues. Trimming removed 5 bases at V and 3 bases at J, with 10 bases between. Looked up from germline, CDR1 is GTSNPN and CDR2 is SVGIG (reference sequence). The CDR3 here is CAWGRSEETQYF. The CDR3 DNA sequence: TGTGCCTGGGGGAGGTCTGAAGAGACCCAGTACTTC. The variable domain in full, completed from reference TRBV30 and TRBJ2-5, reads SQTIHQWPATLVQPVGSPLSLECTVEGTSNPNLYWYRQAAGRGLQLLFYSVGIGQISSEVPQNLSASRPQDRQFILSSKKLLLSDSGFYLCAWGRSEETQYFGPGTRLLVL.

The rearrangement joins TRBV11-3 to TRBJ2-3; D gene unclear. Germline V gives CDR1 SGHNT, CDR2 YENEEA. The CDR3 runs to 14 residues. Trimming pared 1 base from V and 4 bases from J, leaving 9 bases between. The CDR3 DNA sequence: TGTGCCAGCAGCTTAGGGACGAAGGCAGATACGCAGTATTTT. This encodes CASSLGTKADTQYF.

This chain connects TRBV11-3 to TRBJ2-7, with a possible D match to TRBD2 (5 bases). V was cut by 5 bases and J by 2 bases, with 10 bases left in between. The germline CDR1 and CDR2 sequences are SGHNT and YENEEA. The CDR3 has 13 residues. The CDR3 loop reads CASSPPGTYEQYF. In DNA form, the CDR3 reads TGTGCCAGCAGCCCCCCGGGGACCTACGAGCAGTACTTC.

The chain employs TRBV27 and TRBJ2-2; 8 nucleotides agree with TRBD2. Germline V gives CDR1 MNHEY, CDR2 SMNVEV (reference sequence). CDR3 length equals 14 residues. V gave up 6 bases and J gave up 5 bases; unmatched junction bases: 5. CDR3 DNA: TGTGCCAGCAGGGGGACTAGTGTGACCGGGGAGCTGTTTTTT. Protein sequence: CASRGTSVTGELFF.

The chain carries TRBV11-2 and TRBJ2-7; D is perhaps TRBD1 or TRBD2 (6 bases each). Germline V gene data show CDR1 as SGHAT and CDR2 as FQNNGV. This CDR3 region has 15 residues. Trimming cost V 0 bases and J 3 bases, with 12 bases left between them. The DNA of the CDR3 is TGTGCCAGCAGCTTAGAGGGGGGCGGAATCTACGAGCAGTACTTC. It specifies CASSLEGGGIYEQYF.

The rearrangement uses TRBV9 and TRBJ2-7, with TRBD1 identical over 8 bases. J gave up 5 bases and V 4 bases, and 11 bases lay outside the gene matches. CDR3 length: 15 amino acids. Germline V gives CDR1 SGDLS, CDR2 YYNGEE. CDR3 region: CASSLRDRYRDEQYF. In DNA, the CDR3 is TGTGCCAGCAGCCTCCGGGACAGGTATAGGGACGAGCAGTACTTC. Based on the CDR3 plus reference TRBV9 and TRBJ2-7, the full variable domain is DSGVTQTPKHLITATGQRVTLRCSPRSGDLSVYWYQQSLDQGLQFLIQYYNGEERAKGNILERFSAQQFPDLHSELNLSSLELGDSALYFCASSLRDRYRDEQYFGPGTRLTVT.

The chain couples TRBV5-1 to TRBJ1-1; no definite D call. Germline CDR1 reads SGHRS; CDR2 reads YFSETQ. The CDR3 contains 14 residues. The V end lost 0 bases, the J end lost 0 bases, and 6 bases lay between the germline ends. This CDR3 is CASSLDKMNTEAFF. The CDR3 DNA sequence: TGCGCCAGCAGCTTGGACAAAATGAACACTGAAGCTTTCTTT.

The genes are TRBV2 and TRBJ2-1; maybe TRBD2 (6 bases). The CDR3 consists of 14 residues. CDR1 and CDR2 from the germline V gene are SNHLY and FYNNEI. V shed 2 bases and J shed 7 bases, with 12 bases lying between them. The CDR3 sequence is CASSEFRELNEQFF. CDR3 nucleotides: TGTGCCAGCAGTGAATTTCGGGAGTTGAATGAGCAGTTCTTC.

The chain combines TRBV10-2 with TRBJ1-1; perhaps TRBD1 as D (5 bases). CDR3 length: 14 amino acids. V dropped 5 bases and J dropped 0 bases, with 10 bases sitting between them. CDR1 is WSHSY, CDR2 SAAADI, per germline. This CDR3 reads CASSPRAMNTEAFF. For the CDR3, the DNA is TGCGCCAGCAGTCCCAGGGCGATGAACACTGAAGCTTTCTTT.

About this clone itself: Other DNA sequences from this sample encode an identical CDR3 as well. The rearrangement joins TRBV28 to TRBJ1-5, with D possibly matching TRBD1 (5 bases). The CDR3 extends over 14 amino acids. The V end lost 3 bases, the J end lost 2 bases, and 8 bases lay between the germline ends. Germline loops: CDR1 MDHEN, CDR2 SYDVKM. The CDR3 bases are TGTGCCAGCAGTTTGTCGGGGGGCAATCAGCCCCAGCATTTT. The encoded protein is CASSLSGGNQPQHF.

This clone was detected once. The chain joins TRBV5-6 to TRBJ1-1; D call uncertain. CDR3 size: 11 residues. Germline loops: CDR1 SGHDT, CDR2 YYEEEE. The V end lost 4 bases, the J end lost 0 bases, and 1 base lay between the germline ends. CDR3 residues: CASSLNTEAFF. The CDR3 nucleotides are TGTGCCAGCAGCCTGAACACTGAAGCTTTCTTT.

The V gene is TRBV2, the J gene TRBJ2-3; D remains unclear. This CDR3 comprises 13 residues. Germline lookup yields CDR1 SNHLY and CDR2 FYNNEI. Trimming stripped 2 bases from V and 4 bases from J, with 7 bases between. CDR3 protein: CASSEQVADTQYF. DNA of the CDR3: TGTGCCAGCAGTGAACAGGTGGCAGATACGCAGTATTTT.

This chain connects TRBV2 to TRBJ2-1, with TRBD2 matching 8 bases. J was trimmed by 8 bases and V by 0 bases; bases with no gene match: 9. This CDR3 is built from 16 residues. Germline CDR1 and CDR2: SNHLY and FYNNEI. The CDR3 loop reads CASSEAPGGALDEQFF. As DNA, the CDR3 is TGTGCCAGCAGTGAAGCGCCGGGGGGGGCTCTAGATGAGCAGTTCTTC.